The table lists the clone carrying this TCR beta chain with a few counts. The record originates from a study of blood T cell repertoires in COVID-19. This table comes from immunoSEQ multiplex PCR, and its TCRdb copy is limited to in-frame clones, with some not included. The profile shows roughly 260,000 clones, about 88% of them singletons. Looked up from germline, CDR1 is LNHDA and CDR2 is SQIVND (reference sequence). The CDR3 spans 14 residues. Trimming cost V 6 bases and J 7 bases; bases outside gene matches: 6. The sequenced material came from peripheral blood. This clonotype originated in a woman aged 25-40 years with COVID-19, enrolled during active disease. The chain recombines TRBV19 with TRBJ1-6, with 7 bases lining up with TRBD1. This CDR3 reads CASSQGQMNSPLHF. The CDR3 bases are TGTGCCAGTAGCCAGGGACAGATGAATTCACCCCTCCACTTT.